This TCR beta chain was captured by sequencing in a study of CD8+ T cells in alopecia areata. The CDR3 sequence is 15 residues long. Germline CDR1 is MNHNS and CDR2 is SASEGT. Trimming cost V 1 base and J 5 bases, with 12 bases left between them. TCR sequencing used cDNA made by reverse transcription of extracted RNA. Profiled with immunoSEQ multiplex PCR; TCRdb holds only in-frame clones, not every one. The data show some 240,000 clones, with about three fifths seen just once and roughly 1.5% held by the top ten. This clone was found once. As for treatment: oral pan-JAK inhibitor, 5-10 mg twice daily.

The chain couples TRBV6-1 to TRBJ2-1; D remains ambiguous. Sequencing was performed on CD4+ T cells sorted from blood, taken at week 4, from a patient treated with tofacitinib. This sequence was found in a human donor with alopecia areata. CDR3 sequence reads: CASSEGLFGDNEQFF. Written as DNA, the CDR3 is TGTGCCAGCAGTGAAGGCTTGTTTGGTGACAATGAGCAGTTCTTC.